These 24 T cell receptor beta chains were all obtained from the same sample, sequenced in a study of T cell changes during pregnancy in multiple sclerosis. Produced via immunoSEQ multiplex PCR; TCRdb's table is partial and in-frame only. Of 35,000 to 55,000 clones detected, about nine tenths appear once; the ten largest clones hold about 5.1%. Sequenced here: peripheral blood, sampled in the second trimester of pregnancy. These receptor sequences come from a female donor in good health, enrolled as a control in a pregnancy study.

The DNA of the CDR3 is TGCGCCAGCAGCTCCCAGCGGGGGGTATACAATGAGCAGTTCTTC. Amino acid sequence: CASSSQRGVYNEQFF. The rearrangement joins TRBV5-1 to TRBJ2-1, with 9 bases that match TRBD2. Trimming removed 3 bases from V and 4 bases from J; junction bases left unmatched: 5. The CDR3 runs to 15 residues. In germline, CDR1 is SGHRS, CDR2 YFSETQ.

CDR3 loop: CASSDVGSSTDTQYF. CDR3 nucleotide sequence: TGTGCCAGCAGTGATGTCGGGAGCAGCACAGATACGCAGTATTTT. This chain joins TRBV6-1 and TRBJ2-3; D perhaps matches TRBD2 (6 bases). Germline CDR1 and CDR2: MNHNS and SASEGT. Deletions cut 3 bases from V and 0 bases from J, with 10 bases between. The CDR3 spans 15 residues.

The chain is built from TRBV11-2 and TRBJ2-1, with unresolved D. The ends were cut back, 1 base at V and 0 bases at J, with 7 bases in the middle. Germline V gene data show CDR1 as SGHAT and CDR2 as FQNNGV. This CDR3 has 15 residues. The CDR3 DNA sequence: TGTGCCAGCAGCTTAGGCGGTAGCTCCTACAATGAGCAGTTCTTC. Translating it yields CASSLGGSSYNEQFF.

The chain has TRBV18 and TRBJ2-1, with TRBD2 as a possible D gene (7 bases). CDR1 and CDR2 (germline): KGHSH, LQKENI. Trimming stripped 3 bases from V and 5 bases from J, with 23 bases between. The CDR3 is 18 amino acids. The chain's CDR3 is CASSPETGGAGAHNEQFF. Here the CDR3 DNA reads TGTGCCAGCTCACCCGAAACGGGGGGCGCGGGAGCCCACAATGAGCAGTTCTTC.

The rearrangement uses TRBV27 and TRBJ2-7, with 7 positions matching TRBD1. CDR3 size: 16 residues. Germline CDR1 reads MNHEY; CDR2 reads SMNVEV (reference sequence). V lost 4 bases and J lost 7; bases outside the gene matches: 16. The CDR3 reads CASSYGPPTGVWEQYF. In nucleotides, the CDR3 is TGTGCCAGCAGTTACGGGCCCCCAACAGGGGTATGGGAGCAGTACTTC.

CDR3 sequence: CASSWEVAGGGYNEQFF. The CDR3 DNA reads as TGCGCCAGCAGCTGGGAGGTCGCCGGAGGTGGGTACAATGAGCAGTTCTTC. The gene calls are TRBV5-1 and TRBJ2-1; possibly TRBD2 for D (6 bases). V was trimmed by 3 bases and J by 4 bases, leaving 20 bases between them. Germline V gene lookup returns CDR1 SGHRS and CDR2 YFSETQ. The CDR3 runs to 17 residues.

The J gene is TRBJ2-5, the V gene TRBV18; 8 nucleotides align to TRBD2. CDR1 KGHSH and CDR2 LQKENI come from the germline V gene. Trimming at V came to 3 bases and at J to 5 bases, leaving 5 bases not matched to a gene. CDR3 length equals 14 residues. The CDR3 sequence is CASSPSGIQETQYF. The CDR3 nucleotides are TGTGCCAGCTCACCTAGCGGGATCCAGGAGACCCAGTACTTC.

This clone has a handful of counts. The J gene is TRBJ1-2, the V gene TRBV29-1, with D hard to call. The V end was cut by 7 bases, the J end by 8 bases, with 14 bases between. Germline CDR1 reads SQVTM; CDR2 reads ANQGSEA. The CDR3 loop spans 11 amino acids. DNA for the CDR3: TGCAGCGGCGGGTCCAGCGGGGGCTACACCTTC. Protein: CSGGSSGGYTF.

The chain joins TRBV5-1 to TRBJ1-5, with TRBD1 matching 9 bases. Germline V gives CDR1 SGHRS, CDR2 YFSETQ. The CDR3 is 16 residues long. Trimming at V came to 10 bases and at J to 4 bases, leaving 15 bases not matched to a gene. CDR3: CALQSDRGYWNQPQHF. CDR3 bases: TGCGCCCTCCAGTCAGACAGGGGGTATTGGAATCAGCCCCAGCATTTT.

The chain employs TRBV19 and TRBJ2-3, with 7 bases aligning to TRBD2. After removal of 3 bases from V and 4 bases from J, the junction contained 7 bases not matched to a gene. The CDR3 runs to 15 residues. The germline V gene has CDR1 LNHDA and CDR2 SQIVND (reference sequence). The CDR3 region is CASSMMGGGADTQYF. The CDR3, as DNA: TGTGCCAGTAGTATGATGGGGGGAGGGGCAGATACGCAGTATTTT. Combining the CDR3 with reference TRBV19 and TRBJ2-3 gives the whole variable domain DGGITQSPKYLFRKEGQNVTLSCEQNLNHDAMYWYRQDPGQGLRLIYYSQIVNDFQKGDIAEGYSVSREKKESFPLTVTSAQKNPTAFYLCASSMMGGGADTQYFGPGTRLTVL.

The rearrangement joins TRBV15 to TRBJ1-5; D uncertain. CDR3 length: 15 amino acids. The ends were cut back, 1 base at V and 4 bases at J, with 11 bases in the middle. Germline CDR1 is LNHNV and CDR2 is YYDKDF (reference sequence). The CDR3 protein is CATSRVRAGNQPQHF. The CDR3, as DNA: TGTGCCACCAGCAGAGTGAGGGCGGGAAATCAGCCCCAGCATTTT.

CDR3 loop: CSAPTQDTQYF. The DNA of the CDR3 is TGCAGCGCCCCTACCCAAGATACGCAGTATTTT. The chain recombines TRBV29-1 with TRBJ2-3, with D unresolved. V was cut by 7 bases and J by 5 bases, with 10 bases left in between. The germline V gene encodes CDR1 SQVTM and CDR2 ANQGSEA. CDR3 size: 11 residues.

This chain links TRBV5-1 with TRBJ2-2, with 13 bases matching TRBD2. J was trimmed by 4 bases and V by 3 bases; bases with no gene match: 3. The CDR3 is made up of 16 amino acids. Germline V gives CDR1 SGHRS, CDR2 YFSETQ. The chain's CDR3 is CASSSGLAGATGELFF. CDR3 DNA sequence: TGCGCCAGCAGCTCCGGACTAGCGGGAGCCACCGGGGAGCTGTTTTTT.

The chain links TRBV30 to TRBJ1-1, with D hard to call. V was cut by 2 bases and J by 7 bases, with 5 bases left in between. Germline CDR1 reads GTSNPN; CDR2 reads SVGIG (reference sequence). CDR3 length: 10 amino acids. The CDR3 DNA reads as TGTGCCTGGAGTCAGGATGAAGCTTTCTTT. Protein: CAWSQDEAFF. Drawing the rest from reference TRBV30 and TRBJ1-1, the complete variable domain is SQTIHQWPATLVQPVGSPLSLECTVEGTSNPNLYWYRQAAGRGLQLLFYSVGIGQISSEVPQNLSASRPQDRQFILSSKKLLLSDSGFYLCAWSQDEAFFGQGTRLTVV.

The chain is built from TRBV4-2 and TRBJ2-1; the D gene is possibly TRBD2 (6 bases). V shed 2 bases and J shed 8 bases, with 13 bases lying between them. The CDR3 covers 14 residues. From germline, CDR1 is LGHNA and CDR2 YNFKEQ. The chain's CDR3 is CASSQPTSFDEQFF. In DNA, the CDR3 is TGTGCCAGCAGCCAACCCACTAGCTTCGATGAGCAGTTCTTC.

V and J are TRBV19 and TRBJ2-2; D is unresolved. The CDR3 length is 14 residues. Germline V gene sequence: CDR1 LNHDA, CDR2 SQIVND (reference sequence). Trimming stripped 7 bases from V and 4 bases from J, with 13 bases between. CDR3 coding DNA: TGTGCCAGTAATTGGCCTCCGGGCACCGGGGAGCTGTTTTTT. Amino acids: CASNWPPGTGELFF.

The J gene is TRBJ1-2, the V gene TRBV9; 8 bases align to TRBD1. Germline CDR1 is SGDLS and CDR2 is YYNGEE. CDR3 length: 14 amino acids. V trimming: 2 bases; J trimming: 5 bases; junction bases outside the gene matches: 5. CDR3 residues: CASSVGTGLYGYTF. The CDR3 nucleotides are TGTGCCAGCAGCGTGGGGACAGGACTGTATGGCTACACCTTC. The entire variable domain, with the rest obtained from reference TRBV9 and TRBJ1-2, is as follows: DSGVTQTPKHLITATGQRVTLRCSPRSGDLSVYWYQQSLDQGLQFLIQYYNGEERAKGNILERFSAQQFPDLHSELNLSSLELGDSALYFCASSVGTGLYGYTFGSGTRLTVV.

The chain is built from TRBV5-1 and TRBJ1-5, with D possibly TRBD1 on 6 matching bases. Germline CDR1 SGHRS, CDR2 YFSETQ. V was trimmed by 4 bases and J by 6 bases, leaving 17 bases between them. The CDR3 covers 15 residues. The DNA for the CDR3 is TGCGCCAGCAGCCTGGCAGGGGCCACCAGTCAGCCCCAGCATTTT. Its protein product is CASSLAGATSQPQHF.

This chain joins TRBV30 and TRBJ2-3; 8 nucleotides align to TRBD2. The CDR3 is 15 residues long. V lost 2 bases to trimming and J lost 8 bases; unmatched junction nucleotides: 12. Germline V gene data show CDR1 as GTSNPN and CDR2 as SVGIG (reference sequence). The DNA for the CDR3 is TGTGCCTGGAGTCCGGGACTAGAAGGGGGTGGTACGCAGTATTTT. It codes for CAWSPGLEGGGTQYF. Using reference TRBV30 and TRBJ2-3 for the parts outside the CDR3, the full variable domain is SQTIHQWPATLVQPVGSPLSLECTVEGTSNPNLYWYRQAAGRGLQLLFYSVGIGQISSEVPQNLSASRPQDRQFILSSKKLLLSDSGFYLCAWSPGLEGGGTQYFGPGTRLTVL.

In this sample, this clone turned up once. CDR3 nucleotide sequence: TGTGCCAGCAGCCCCAGACAGGGGGGGGCCAACGTCCTGACTTTC. It specifies CASSPRQGGANVLTF. V usage is TRBV13 and J usage is TRBJ2-6, with 8 positions matching TRBD1. This CDR3 is 15 amino acids long. Germline lookup yields CDR1 PRHDT and CDR2 FYEKMQ (reference sequence). J was trimmed by 4 bases and V by 5 bases; bases with no gene match: 4.

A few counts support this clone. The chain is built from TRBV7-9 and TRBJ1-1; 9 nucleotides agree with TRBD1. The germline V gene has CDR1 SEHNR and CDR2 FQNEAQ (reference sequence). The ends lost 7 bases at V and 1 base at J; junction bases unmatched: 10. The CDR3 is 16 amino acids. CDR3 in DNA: TGTGCCAGCATCCGACTGGGACAGGGAACGAACACTGAAGCTTTCTTT. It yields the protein CASIRLGQGTNTEAFF.

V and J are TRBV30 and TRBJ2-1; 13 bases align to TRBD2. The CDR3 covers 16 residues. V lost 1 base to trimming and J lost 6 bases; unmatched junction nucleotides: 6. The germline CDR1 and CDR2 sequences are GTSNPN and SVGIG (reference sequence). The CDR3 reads CAWSDTSGRAGNEQFF. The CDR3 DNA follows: TGTGCCTGGAGTGATACTAGCGGGAGGGCCGGCAATGAGCAGTTCTTC.

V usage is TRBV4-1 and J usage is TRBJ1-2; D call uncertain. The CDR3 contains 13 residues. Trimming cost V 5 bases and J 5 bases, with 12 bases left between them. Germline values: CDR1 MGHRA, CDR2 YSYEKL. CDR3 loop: CASSAEGRYGYTF. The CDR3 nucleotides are TGCGCCAGCAGCGCAGAGGGTAGATATGGCTACACCTTC.

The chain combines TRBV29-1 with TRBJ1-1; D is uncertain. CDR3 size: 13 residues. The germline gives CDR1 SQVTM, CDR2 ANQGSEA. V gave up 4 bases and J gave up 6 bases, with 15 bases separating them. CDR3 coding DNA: TGCAGCGTTGTCGACACCGTGGTCCCTGAAGCTTTCTTT. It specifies CSVVDTVVPEAFF.